This T cell receptor (beta chain) was sequenced during a study of blood T cell repertoires in COVID-19. Study overall: Spain, Italy and the United States supplied samples that represented acute and convalescent COVID-19.

Original handling: How many nucleated cells were present was estimated from reference gene primer amplification. Sequencing was performed with immunoSEQ multiplex PCR; in TCRdb, only in-frame clones are kept and a portion is missing. The DNA gave D and trimming, while V, J and clone size come from that table. The sample yields about 100,000 clones, almost 80% seen once. The specimen sequenced was peripheral blood. The sequence was collected from a man aged 55 to 70 with active or convalescent COVID-19.

The CDR3 region has the DNA TGTGCCAGCGTCGGAGGAGCCAAAAACATTCAGTACTTC. It specifies CASVGGAKNIQYF. The V and J genes are TRBV2 and TRBJ2-4; D might be TRBD2 (5 bases). The V end lost 8 bases, the J end lost 0 bases, and 8 bases lay between the germline ends. The CDR3 totals 13 residues. CDR1 and CDR2 from the germline V gene are SNHLY and FYNNEI.